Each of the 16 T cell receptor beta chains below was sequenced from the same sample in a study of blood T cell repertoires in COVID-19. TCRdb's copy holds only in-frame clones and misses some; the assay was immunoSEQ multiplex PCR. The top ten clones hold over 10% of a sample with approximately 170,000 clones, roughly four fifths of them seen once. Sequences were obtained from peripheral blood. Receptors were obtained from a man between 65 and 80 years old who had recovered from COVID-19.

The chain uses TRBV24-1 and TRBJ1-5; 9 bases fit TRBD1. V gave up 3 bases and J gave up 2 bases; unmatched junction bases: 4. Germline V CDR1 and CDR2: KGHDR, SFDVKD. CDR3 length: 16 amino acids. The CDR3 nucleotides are TGTGCCACCAGTGATAGTCGGACAGGGGGCAATCAGCCCCAGCATTTT. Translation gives CATSDSRTGGNQPQHF.

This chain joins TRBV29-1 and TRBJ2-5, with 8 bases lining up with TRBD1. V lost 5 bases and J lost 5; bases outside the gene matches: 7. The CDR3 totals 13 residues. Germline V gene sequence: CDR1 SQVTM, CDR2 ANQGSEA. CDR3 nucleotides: TGCAGCGTTACGGACAGGGCTGGCGAGACCCAGTACTTC. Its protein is CSVTDRAGETQYF.

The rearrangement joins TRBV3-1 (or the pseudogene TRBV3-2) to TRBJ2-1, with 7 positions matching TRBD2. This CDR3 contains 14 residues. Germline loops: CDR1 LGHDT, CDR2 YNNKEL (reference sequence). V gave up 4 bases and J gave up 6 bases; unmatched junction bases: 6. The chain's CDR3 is CASSLREAGNEQFF. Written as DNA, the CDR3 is TGTGCCAGCAGCCTACGGGAGGCGGGCAATGAGCAGTTCTTC.

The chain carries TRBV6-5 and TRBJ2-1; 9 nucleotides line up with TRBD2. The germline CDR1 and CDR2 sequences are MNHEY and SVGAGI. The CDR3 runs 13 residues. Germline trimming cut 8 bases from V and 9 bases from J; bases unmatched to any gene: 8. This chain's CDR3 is CASQLAGNLEQFF. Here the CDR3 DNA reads TGTGCCAGCCAGCTAGCGGGAAATCTTGAGCAGTTCTTC.

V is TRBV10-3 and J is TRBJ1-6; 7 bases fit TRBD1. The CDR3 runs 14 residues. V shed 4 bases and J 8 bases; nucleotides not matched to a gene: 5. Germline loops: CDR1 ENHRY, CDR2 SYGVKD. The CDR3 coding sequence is TGTGCCATCAGTGGCAGGGGGTCGGATTCACCCCTCCACTTT. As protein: CAISGRGSDSPLHF.

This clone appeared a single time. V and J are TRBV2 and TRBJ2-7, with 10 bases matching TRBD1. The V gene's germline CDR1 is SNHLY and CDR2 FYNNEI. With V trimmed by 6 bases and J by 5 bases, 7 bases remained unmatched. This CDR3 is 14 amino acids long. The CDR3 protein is CASRETGGSHEQYF. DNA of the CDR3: TGTGCCAGCAGAGAGACAGGGGGCAGCCACGAGCAGTACTTC. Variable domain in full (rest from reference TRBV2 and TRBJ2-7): EPEVTQTPSHQVTQMGQEVILRCVPISNHLYFYWYRQILGQKVEFLVSFYNNEISEKSEIFDDQFSVERPDGSNFTLKIRSTKLEDSAMYFCASRETGGSHEQYFGPGTRLTVT.

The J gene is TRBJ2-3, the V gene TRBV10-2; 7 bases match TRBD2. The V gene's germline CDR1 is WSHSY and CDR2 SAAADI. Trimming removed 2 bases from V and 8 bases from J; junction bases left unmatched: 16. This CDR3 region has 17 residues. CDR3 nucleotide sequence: TGCGCCAGCAGTGAGCCGCCTCTAGCGGTTGCCGCCCTTACGCAGTATTTT. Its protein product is CASSEPPLAVAALTQYF.

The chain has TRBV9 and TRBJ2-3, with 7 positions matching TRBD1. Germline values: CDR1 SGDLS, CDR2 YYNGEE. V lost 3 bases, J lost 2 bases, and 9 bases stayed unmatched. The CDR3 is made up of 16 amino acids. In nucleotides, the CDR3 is TGTGCCAGCAGCGCTAGGGGGCAGACAAACACAGATACGCAGTATTTT. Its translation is CASSARGQTNTDTQYF.

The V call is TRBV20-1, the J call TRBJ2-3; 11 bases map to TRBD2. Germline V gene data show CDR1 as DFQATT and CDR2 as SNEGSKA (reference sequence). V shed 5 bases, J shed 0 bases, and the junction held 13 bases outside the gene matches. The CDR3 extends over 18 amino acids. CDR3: CSAGGSGRARISTDTQYF. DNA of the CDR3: TGCAGTGCTGGTGGTAGCGGGAGGGCCCGAATTAGCACAGATACGCAGTATTTT.

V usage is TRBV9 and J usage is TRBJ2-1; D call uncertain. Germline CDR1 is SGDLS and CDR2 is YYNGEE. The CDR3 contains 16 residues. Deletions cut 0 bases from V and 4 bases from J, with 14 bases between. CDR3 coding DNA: TGTGCCAGCAGCGTAGGAGGTAATGCGGTGTACAATGAGCAGTTCTTC. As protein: CASSVGGNAVYNEQFF.

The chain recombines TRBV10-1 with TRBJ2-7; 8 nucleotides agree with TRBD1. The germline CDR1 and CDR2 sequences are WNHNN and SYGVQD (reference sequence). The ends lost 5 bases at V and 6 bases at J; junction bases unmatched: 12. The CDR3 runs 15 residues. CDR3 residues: CASSTGQGRGSEQYF. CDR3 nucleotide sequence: TGCGCCAGCAGTACAGGACAGGGACGTGGGAGCGAGCAGTACTTC.

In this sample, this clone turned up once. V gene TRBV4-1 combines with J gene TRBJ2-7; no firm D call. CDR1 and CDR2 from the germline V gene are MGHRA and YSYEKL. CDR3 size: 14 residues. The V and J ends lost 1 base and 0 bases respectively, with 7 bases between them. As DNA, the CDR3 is TGCGCCAGCAGCCAAGCTCCCAGCTCCTACGAGCAGTACTTC. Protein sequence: CASSQAPSSYEQYF.

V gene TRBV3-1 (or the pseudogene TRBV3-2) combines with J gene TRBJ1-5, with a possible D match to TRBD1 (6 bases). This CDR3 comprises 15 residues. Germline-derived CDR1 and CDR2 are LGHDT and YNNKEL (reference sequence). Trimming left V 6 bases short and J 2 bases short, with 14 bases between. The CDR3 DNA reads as TGTGCCAGCAGTCCCGGGACATTACGCAATCAGCCCCAGCATTTT. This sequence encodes CASSPGTLRNQPQHF.

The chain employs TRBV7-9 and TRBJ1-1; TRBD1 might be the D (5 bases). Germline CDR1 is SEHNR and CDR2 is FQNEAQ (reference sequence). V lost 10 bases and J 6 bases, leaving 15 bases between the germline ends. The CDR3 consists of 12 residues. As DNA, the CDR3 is TGTGCCATCCGCGGGGGTCAAGCTGAAGCTTTCTTT. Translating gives CAIRGGQAEAFF. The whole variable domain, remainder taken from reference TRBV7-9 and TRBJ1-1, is DTGVSQNPRHKITKRGQNVTFRCDPISEHNRLYWYRQTLGQGPEFLTYFQNEAQLEKSRLLSDRFSAERPKGSFSTLEIQRTEQGDSAMYLCAIRGGQAEAFFGQGTRLTVV.

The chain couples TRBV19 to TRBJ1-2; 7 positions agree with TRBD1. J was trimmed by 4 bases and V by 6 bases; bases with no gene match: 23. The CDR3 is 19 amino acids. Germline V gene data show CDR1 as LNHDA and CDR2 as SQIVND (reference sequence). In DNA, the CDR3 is TGTGCCAGTAGCCAACCCCCCGGTGGTTTATCAGGGGGAGGCTATGGCTACACCTTC. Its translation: CASSQPPGGLSGGGYGYTF.

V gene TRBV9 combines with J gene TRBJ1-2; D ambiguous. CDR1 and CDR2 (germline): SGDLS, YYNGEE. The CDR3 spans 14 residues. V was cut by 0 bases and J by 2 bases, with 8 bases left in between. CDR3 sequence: CASSVEPGNYGYTF. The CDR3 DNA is TGTGCCAGCAGCGTAGAGCCGGGGAACTATGGCTACACCTTC.